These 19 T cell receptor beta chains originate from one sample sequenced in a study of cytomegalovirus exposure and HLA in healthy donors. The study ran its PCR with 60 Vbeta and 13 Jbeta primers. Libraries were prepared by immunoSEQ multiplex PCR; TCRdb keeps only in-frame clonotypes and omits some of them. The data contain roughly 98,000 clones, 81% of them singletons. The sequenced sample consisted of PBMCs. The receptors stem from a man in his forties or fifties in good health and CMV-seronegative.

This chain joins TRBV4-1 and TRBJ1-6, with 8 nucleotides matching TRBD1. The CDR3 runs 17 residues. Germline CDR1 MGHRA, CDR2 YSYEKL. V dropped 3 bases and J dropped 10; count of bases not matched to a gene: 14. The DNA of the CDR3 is TGCGCCAGCAGCCATTCCGCGGACAGGGCTAAGGGATCACCCCTCCACTTT. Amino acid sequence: CASSHSADRAKGSPLHF.

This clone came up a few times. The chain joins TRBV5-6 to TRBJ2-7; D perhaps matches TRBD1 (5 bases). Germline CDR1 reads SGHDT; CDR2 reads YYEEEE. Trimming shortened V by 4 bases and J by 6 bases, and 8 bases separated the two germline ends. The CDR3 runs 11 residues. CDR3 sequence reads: CASSRGIEQYF. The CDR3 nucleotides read TGTGCCAGCAGCAGGGGCATCGAGCAGTACTTC.

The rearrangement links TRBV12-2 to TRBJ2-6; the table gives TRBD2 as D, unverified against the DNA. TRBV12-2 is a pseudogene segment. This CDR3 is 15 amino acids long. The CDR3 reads CASPDSSPGANVLTF. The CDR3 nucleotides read TGTGCAAGTCCCGACTCGTCCCCTGGGGCCAACGTCCTGACTTTC.

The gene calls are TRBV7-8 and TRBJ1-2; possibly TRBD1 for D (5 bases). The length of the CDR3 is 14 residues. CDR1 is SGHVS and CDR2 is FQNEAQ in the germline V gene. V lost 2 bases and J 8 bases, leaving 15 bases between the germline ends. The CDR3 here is CASSLTGTPNGYTF. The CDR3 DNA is TGTGCCAGCAGCTTAACCGGGACTCCTAACGGCTACACCTTC.

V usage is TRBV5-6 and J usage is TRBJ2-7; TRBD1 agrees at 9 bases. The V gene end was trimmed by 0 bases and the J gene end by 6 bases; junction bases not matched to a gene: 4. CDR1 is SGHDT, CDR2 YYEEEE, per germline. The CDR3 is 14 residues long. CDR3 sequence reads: CASSLGQGVGEQYF. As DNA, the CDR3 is TGTGCCAGCAGCTTGGGACAGGGGGTGGGCGAGCAGTACTTC.

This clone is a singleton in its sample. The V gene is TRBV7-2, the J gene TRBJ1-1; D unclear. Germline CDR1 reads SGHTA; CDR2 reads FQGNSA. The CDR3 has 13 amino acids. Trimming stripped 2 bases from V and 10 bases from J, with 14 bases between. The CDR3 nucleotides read TGTGCCAGCAGCTTAATCGGGGAAAGGCCAGCTTTCTTT. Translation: CASSLIGERPAFF.

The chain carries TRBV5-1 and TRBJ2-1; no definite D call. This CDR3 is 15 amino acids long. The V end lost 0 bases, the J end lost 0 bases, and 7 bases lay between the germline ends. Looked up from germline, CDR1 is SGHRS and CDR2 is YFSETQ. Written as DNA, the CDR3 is TGCGCCAGCAGCTTGGTCGAGAGCTCCTACAATGAGCAGTTCTTC. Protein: CASSLVESSYNEQFF.

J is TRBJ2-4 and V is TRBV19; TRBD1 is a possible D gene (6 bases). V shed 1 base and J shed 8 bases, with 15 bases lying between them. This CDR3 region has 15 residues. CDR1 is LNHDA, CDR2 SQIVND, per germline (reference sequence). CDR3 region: CASSIGPTGLDIQYF. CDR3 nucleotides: TGTGCCAGTAGTATAGGTCCAACAGGGTTGGACATTCAGTACTTC.

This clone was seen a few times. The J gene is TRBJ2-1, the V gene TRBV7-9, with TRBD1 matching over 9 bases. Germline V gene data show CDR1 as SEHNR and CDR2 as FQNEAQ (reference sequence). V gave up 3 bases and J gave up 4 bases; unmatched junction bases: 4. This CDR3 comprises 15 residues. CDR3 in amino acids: CASSLGQGAYNEQFF. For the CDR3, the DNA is TGTGCCAGCAGCTTGGGACAGGGAGCTTACAATGAGCAGTTCTTC. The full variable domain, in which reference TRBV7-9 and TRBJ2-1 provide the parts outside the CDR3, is DTGVSQNPRHKITKRGQNVTFRCDPISEHNRLYWYRQTLGQGPEFLTYFQNEAQLEKSRLLSDRFSAERPKGSFSTLEIQRTEQGDSAMYLCASSLGQGAYNEQFFGPGTRLTVL.

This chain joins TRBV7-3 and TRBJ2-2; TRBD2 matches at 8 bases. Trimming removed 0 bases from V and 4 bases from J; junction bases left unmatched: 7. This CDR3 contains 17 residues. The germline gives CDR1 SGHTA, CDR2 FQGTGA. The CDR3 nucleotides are TGTGCCAGCAGCTTAACGTTCCAGCGGGGGATCACCGGGGAGCTGTTTTTT. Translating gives CASSLTFQRGITGELFF.

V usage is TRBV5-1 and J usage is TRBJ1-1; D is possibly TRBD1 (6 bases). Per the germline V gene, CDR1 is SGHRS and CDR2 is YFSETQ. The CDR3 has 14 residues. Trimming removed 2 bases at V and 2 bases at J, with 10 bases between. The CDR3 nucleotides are TGCGCCAGCAGCTTAGGACAGTATAACACTGAAGCTTTCTTT. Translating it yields CASSLGQYNTEAFF. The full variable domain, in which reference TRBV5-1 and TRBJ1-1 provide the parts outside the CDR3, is KAGVTQTPRYLIKTRGQQVTLSCSPISGHRSVSWYQQTPGQGLQFLFEYFSETQRNKGNFPGRFSGRQFSNSRSEMNVSTLELGDSALYLCASSLGQYNTEAFFGQGTRLTVV.

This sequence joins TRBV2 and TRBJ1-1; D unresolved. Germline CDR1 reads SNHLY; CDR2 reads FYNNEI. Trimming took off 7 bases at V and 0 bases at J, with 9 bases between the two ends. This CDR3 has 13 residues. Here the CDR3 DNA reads TGTGCCAGCACTTCCCGGTTGAACACTGAAGCTTTCTTT. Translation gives CASTSRLNTEAFF.

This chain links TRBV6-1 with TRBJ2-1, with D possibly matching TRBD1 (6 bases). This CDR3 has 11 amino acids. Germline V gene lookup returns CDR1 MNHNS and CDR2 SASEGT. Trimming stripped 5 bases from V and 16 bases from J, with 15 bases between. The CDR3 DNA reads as TGTGCCAGCAGTAGCTCAACAGGGCCATTCTTC. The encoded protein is CASSSSTGPFF.

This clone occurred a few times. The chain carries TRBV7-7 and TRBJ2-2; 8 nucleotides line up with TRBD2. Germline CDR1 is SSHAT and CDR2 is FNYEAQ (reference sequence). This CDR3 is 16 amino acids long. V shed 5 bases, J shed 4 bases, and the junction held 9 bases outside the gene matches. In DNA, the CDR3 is TGTGCCAGCAGCCCCGGTTTAGCGGGGAGCACCGGGGAGCTGTTTTTT. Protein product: CASSPGLAGSTGELFF.

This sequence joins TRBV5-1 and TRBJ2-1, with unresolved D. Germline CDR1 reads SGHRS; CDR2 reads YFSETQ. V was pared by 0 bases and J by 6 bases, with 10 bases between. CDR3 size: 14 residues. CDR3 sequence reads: CASSLVADRNEQFF. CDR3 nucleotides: TGCGCCAGCAGCTTGGTAGCTGATCGCAATGAGCAGTTCTTC. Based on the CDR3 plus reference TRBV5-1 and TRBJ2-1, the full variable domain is KAGVTQTPRYLIKTRGQQVTLSCSPISGHRSVSWYQQTPGQGLQFLFEYFSETQRNKGNFPGRFSGRQFSNSRSEMNVSTLELGDSALYLCASSLVADRNEQFFGPGTRLTVL.

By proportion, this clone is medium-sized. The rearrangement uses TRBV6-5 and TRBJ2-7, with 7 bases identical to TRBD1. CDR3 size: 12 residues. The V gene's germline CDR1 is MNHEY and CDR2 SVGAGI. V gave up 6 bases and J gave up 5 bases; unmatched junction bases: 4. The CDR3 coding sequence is TGTGCCAGCAGGACACAGGGGAACGAGCAGTACTTC. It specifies CASRTQGNEQYF.

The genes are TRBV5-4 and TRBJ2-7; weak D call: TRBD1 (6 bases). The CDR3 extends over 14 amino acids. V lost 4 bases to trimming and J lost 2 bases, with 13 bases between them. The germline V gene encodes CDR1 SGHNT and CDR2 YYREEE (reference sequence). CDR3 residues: CASSRDRLTYEQYF. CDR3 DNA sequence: TGTGCCAGCAGCAGAGACAGGCTAACCTACGAGCAGTACTTC.

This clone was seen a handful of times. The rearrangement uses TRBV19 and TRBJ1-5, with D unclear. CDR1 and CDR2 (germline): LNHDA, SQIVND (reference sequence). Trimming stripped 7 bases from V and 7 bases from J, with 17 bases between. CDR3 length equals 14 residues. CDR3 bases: TGTGCCAGTACCCCCTCTTACTTGGGCCAGCCCCAGCATTTT. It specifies CASTPSYLGQPQHF.

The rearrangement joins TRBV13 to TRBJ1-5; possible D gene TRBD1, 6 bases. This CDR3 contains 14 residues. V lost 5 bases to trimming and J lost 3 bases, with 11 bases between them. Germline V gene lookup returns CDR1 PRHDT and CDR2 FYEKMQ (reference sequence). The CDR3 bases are TGTGCCAGCAGCACGGGACAAATCAATCAGCCCCAGCATTTT. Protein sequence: CASSTGQINQPQHF.